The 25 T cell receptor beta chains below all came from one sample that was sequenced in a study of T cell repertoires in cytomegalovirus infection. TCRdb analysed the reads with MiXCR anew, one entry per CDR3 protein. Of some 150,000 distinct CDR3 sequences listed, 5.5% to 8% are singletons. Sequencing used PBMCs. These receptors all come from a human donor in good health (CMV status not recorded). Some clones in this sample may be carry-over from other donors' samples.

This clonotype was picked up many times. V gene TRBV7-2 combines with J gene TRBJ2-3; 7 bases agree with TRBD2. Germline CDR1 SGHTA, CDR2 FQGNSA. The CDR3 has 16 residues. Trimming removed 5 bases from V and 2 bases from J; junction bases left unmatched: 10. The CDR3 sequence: CASSKAPGGATDTQYF. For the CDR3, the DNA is TGTGCCAGCAGCAAGGCCCCGGGGGGAGCCACAGATACGCAGTATTTT.

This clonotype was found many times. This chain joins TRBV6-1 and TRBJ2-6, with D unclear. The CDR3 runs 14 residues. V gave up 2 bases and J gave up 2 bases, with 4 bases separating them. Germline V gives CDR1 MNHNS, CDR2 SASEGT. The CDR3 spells CASSERAGANVLTF. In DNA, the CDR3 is TGTGCCAGCAGTGAAAGGGCTGGGGCCAACGTCCTGACTTTC.

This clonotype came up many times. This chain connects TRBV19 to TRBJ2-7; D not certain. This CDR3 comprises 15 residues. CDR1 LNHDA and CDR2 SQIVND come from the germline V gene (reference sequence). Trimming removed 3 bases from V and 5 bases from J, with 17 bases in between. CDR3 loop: CASSILASPGNEQYF. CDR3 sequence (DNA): TGTGCCAGTAGTATCCTGGCCTCCCCGGGCAACGAGCAGTACTTC.

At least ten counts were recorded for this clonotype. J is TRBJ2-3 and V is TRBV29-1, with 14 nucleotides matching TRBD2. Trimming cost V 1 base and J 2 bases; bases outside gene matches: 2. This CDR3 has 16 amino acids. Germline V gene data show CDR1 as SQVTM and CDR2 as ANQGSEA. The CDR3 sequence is CSVEGTSGGYTDTQYF. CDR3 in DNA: TGCAGCGTTGAAGGGACTAGCGGGGGGTACACAGATACGCAGTATTTT.

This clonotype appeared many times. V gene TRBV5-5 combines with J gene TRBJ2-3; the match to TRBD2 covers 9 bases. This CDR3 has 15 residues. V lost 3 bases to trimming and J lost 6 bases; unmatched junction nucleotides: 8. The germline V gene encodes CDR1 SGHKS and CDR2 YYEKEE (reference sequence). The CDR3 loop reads CASSSLSGGGDTQYF. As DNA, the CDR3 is TGTGCCAGCAGCTCCCTTAGCGGGGGAGGGGATACGCAGTATTTT.

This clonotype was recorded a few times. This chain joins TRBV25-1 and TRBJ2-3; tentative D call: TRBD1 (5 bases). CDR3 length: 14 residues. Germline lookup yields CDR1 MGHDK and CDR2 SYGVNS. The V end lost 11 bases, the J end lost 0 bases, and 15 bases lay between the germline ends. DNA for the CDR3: TGTGCCTGTGGGGCCGACCTAAGCACAGATACGCAGTATTTT. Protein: CACGADLSTDTQYF.

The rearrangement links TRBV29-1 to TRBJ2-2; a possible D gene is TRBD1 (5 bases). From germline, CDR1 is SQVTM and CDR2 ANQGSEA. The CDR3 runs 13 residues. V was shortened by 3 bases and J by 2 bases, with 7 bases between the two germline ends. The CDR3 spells CSVDRANTGELFF. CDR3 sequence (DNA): TGCAGCGTTGACAGGGCTAACACCGGGGAGCTGTTTTTT.

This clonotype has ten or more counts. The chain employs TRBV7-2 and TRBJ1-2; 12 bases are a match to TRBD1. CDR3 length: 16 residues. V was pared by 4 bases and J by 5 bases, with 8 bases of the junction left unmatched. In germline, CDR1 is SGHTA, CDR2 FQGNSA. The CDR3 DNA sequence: TGTGCCAGCAGCTCCGTGGGGACAGGGGGCGAATATGGCTACACCTTC. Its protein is CASSSVGTGGEYGYTF.

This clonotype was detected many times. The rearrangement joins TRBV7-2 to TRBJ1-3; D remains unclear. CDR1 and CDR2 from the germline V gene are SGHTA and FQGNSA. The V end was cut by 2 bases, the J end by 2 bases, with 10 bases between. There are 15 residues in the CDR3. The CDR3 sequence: CASSLSAPPGNTIYF. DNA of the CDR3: TGTGCCAGCAGCTTATCTGCACCCCCTGGAAACACCATATATTTT.

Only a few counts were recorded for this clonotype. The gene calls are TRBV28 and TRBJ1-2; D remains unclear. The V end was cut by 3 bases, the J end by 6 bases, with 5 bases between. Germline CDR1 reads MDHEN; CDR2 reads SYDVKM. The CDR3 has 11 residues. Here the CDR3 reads CASSFSHGYTF. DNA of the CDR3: TGTGCCAGCAGTTTCTCGCATGGCTACACCTTC.

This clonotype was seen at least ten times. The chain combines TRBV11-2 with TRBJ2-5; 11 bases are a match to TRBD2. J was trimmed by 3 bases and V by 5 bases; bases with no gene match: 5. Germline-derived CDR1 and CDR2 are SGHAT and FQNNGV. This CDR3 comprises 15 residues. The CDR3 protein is CASSLSGGDKETQYF. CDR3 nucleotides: TGTGCCAGCAGCCTTAGCGGGGGGGACAAAGAGACCCAGTACTTC.

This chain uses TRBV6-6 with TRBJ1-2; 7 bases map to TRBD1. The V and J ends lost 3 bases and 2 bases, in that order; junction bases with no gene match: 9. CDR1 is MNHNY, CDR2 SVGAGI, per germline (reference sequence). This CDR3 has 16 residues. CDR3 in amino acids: CASSYTPTGLNYGYTF. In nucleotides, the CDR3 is TGTGCCAGCAGTTATACTCCGACAGGGTTGAACTATGGCTACACCTTC.

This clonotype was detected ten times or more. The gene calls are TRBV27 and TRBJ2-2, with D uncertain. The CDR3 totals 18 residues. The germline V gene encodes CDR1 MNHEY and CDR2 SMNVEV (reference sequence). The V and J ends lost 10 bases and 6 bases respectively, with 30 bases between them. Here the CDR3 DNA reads TGTGCCACTAGTTCCGCCTCCTGGCGACCCTTAGACGCCGGGGAGCTGTTTTTT. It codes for CATSSASWRPLDAGELFF.

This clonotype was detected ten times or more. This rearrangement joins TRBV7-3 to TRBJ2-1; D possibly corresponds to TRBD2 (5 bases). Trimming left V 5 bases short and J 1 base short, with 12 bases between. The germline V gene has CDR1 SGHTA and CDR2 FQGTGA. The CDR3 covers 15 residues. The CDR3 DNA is TGTGCCAGCAGCCCTAGCCGGGCATCCTACAATGAGCAGTTCTTC. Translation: CASSPSRASYNEQFF.

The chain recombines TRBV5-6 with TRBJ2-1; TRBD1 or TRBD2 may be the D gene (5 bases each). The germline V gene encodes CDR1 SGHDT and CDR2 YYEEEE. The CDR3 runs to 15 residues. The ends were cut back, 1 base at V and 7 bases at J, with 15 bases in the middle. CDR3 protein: CASSLFYEGNNEQFF. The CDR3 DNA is TGTGCCAGCAGCTTGTTTTATGAGGGGAATAATGAGCAGTTCTTC.

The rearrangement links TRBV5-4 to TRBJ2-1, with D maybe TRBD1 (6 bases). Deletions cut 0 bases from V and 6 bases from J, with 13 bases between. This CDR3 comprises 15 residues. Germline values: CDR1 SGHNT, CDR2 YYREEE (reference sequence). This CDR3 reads CASSLEQGRTNEQFF. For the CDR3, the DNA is TGTGCCAGCAGCTTGGAACAGGGTCGGACCAATGAGCAGTTCTTC.

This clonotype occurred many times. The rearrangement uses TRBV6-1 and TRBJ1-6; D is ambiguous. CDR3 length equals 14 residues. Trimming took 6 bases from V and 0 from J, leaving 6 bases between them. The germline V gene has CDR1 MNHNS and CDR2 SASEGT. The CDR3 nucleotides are TGTGCCAGCAGGACCAGCTCCTATAATTCACCCCTCCACTTT. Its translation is CASRTSSYNSPLHF.

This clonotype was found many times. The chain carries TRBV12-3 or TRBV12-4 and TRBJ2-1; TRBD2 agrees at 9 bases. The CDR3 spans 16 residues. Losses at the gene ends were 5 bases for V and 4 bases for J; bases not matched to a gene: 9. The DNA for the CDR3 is TGTGCCAGCAGTCCATTGACTAGCGGTCTATACAATGAGCAGTTCTTC. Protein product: CASSPLTSGLYNEQFF.

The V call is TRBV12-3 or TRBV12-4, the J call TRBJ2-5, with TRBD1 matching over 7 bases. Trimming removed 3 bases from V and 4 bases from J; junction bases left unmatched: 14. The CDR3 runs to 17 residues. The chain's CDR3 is CASSFRTGARVGETQYF. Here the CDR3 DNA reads TGTGCCAGCAGTTTCAGAACAGGGGCCCGAGTGGGAGAGACCCAGTACTTC.

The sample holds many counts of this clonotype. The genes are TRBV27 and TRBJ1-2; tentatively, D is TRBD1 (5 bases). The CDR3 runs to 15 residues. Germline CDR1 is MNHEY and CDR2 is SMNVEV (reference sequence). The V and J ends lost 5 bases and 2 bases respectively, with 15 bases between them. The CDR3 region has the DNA TGTGCCAGCAGTCCCAGAGGCCAGGGAAACTATGGCTACACCTTC. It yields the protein CASSPRGQGNYGYTF.

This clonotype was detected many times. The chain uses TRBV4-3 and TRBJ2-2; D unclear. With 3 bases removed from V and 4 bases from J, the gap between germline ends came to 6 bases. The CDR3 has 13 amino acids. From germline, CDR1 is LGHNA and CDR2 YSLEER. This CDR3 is CASSHLSTGELFF. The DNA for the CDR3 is TGCGCCAGCAGCCACCTCAGCACCGGGGAGCTGTTTTTT.

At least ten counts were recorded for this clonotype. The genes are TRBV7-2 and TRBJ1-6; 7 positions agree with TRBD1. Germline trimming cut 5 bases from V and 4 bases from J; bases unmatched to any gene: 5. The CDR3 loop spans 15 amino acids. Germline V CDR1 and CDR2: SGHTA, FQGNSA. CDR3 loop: CASSKEQGYNSPLHF. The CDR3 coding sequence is TGTGCCAGCAGCAAAGAACAGGGGTATAATTCACCCCTCCACTTT.

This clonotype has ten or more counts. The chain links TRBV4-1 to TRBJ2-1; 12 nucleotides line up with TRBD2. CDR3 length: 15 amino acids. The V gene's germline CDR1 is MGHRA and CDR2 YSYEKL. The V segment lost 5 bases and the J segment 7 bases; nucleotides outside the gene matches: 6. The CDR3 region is CASSTGTSGWNEQFF. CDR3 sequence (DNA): TGCGCCAGCAGCACCGGGACTAGCGGGTGGAATGAGCAGTTCTTC.

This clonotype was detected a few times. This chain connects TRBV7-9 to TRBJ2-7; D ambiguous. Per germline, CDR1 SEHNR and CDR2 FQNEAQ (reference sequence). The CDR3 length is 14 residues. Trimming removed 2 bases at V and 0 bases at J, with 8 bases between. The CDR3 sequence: CASSLTPTSYEQYF. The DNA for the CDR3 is TGTGCCAGCAGCTTAACCCCGACCTCCTACGAGCAGTACTTC.

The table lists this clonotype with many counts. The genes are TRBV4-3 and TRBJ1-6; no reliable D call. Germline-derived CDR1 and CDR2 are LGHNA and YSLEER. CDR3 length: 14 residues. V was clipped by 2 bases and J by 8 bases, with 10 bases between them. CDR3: CASSQRMRDSPLHF. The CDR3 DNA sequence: TGCGCCAGCAGCCAAAGGATGAGGGATTCACCCCTCCACTTT.